This T cell receptor (beta chain) was sequenced during a study of blood T cell repertoires in COVID-19. Study information: Acute and convalescent COVID-19 samples came from the United States, Italy and Spain. Sample material is recorded as cDNA or gDNA derived from T cells, B-cell-depleted T cells, or PBMCs.

As originally analysed: Estimates of nucleated cell counts were drawn from the amplification of reference gene primers. Libraries were prepared by immunoSEQ multiplex PCR; TCRdb keeps only in-frame clonotypes and omits some of them. The DNA gave D and trimming, while V, J and clone size come from that table. The sample carries around 170,000 clones, around 84% recorded once. Deletions cut 0 bases from V and 1 base from J, with 9 bases between. The germline gives CDR1 SGHVS, CDR2 FNYEAQ. CDR3 size: 16 residues. Sequencing was carried out using peripheral blood. The rearrangement joins TRBV7-6 to TRBJ2-2; possible D gene TRBD2, 6 bases. This receptor was identified in a man under 40 with active or convalescent COVID-19. CDR3 sequence: CASSLALGGNTGELFF. The CDR3 coding sequence is TGTGCCAGCAGCTTAGCACTCGGGGGGAACACCGGGGAGCTGTTTTTT.